Listed below are T cell receptor beta chains from one sample, sequenced in a study of CD8+ T cells in alopecia areata. The protocol was immunoSEQ multiplex PCR, while the TCRdb copy is restricted to in-frame clones and leaves out a portion. The sample has roughly 100,000 clones, about nine tenths seen once. Sequenced material: CD8+ T cells sorted from blood, taken at roughly week 30, from a patient treated with tofacitinib. All receptors derive from a human donor with alopecia areata. CDR3s include the opening cysteine and the closing phenylalanine or tryptophan. Fields, in order: V gene, clone size, D gene, J gene, CDR3 protein, CDR3 DNA. The D gene is left open where the match is weak. Size is stated for part of the rows, as once, few or many counts, or as a class when the clone is expanded.

v_call: TRBV27
clone_size: NA
d_call: NA
j_call: TRBJ2-3
cdr3_aa: CASSKPRDPTDTQYF
cdr3_nt: TGTGCCAGCAGCAAACCCCGGGACCCCACAGATACGCAGTATTTT

v_call: TRBV5-6
clone_size: NA
d_call: NA
j_call: TRBJ1-5
cdr3_aa: CASSRAGLPYSNQPQHF
cdr3_nt: TGTGCCAGCAGCAGAGCAGGGTTACCTTATAGCAATCAGCCCCAGCATTTT

v_call: TRBV7-9
clone_size: NA
d_call: NA
j_call: TRBJ1-5
cdr3_aa: CASSLVGSRHQPQHF
cdr3_nt: TGTGCCAGCAGCTTAGTTGGGTCAAGACATCAGCCCCAGCATTTT

v_call: TRBV27
clone_size: NA
d_call: TRBD1
j_call: TRBJ2-1
cdr3_aa: CASSLAGTDTYNEQFF
cdr3_nt: TGTGCCAGCAGCCTAGCCGGGACAGATACCTACAATGAGCAGTTCTTC

v_call: TRBV5-1
clone_size: NA
d_call: NA
j_call: TRBJ2-7
cdr3_aa: CASSLAAGLVSYEQYF
cdr3_nt: TGCGCCAGCAGCTTGGCTGCAGGCCTGGTTTCCTACGAGCAGTACTTC

v_call: TRBV2
clone_size: NA
d_call: NA
j_call: TRBJ2-2
cdr3_aa: CASSRKASDTGELFF
cdr3_nt: TGTGCCAGCAGCCGGAAGGCCTCGGACACCGGGGAGCTGTTTTTT

v_call: TRBV6-6
clone_size: NA
d_call: TRBD2
j_call: TRBJ2-1
cdr3_aa: CASSETSGYNNEQFF
cdr3_nt: TGTGCCAGCAGCGAGACTAGCGGGTACAACAATGAGCAGTTCTTC

v_call: TRBV9
clone_size: NA
d_call: NA
j_call: TRBJ2-1
cdr3_aa: CASTSPPGDHNEQFF
cdr3_nt: TGTGCCAGCACCTCGCCCCCAGGGGATCACAATGAGCAGTTCTTC

v_call: TRBV6-1
clone_size: NA
d_call: NA
j_call: TRBJ2-7
cdr3_aa: CASSEGAGGAYEQYF
cdr3_nt: TGTGCCAGCAGTGAAGGCGCAGGGGGGGCCTACGAGCAGTACTTC

v_call: TRBV4-1
clone_size: NA
d_call: NA
j_call: TRBJ2-7
cdr3_aa: CASSQDRETASYEQYF
cdr3_nt: TGCGCCAGCAGCCAAGATCGGGAGACAGCTTCCTACGAGCAGTACTTC

v_call: TRBV27
clone_size: NA
d_call: TRBD1
j_call: TRBJ2-7
cdr3_aa: CASSPGTGGNEQYF
cdr3_nt: TGTGCCAGCAGTCCCGGGACAGGGGGAAACGAGCAGTACTTC

v_call: TRBV2
clone_size: NA
d_call: NA
j_call: TRBJ2-1
cdr3_aa: CASSVGGSLGSYNEQFF
cdr3_nt: TGTGCCAGCAGTGTAGGAGGGTCCCTAGGCTCCTACAATGAGCAGTTCTTC

v_call: TRBV5-1
clone_size: NA
d_call: TRBD2
j_call: TRBJ2-3
cdr3_aa: CASSLECSGRVKISSTDTQYF
cdr3_nt: TGCGCCAGCAGCTTGGAATGTAGCGGGAGGGTCAAAATATCTAGCACAGATACGCAGTATTTT

v_call: TRBV27
clone_size: NA
d_call: TRBD2
j_call: TRBJ2-3
cdr3_aa: CASSLGLADHYTDTQYF
cdr3_nt: TGTGCCAGCAGTCTGGGACTAGCCGACCACTACACAGATACGCAGTATTTT

v_call: TRBV7-8
clone_size: once
d_call: NA
j_call: TRBJ2-5
cdr3_aa: CASSLSNYQETQYF
cdr3_nt: TGTGCCAGCAGCTTATCAAACTACCAAGAGACCCAGTACTTC

v_call: TRBV6-5
clone_size: NA
d_call: NA
j_call: TRBJ2-5
cdr3_aa: CASSYSEETQYF
cdr3_nt: TGTGCCAGCAGTTACTCGGAAGAGACCCAGTACTTC

v_call: TRBV7-9
clone_size: NA
d_call: NA
j_call: TRBJ1-4
cdr3_aa: CASSLVPGPLFF
cdr3_nt: TGTGCCAGCAGCTTAGTGCCGGGGCCACTGTTTTTT

v_call: TRBV27
clone_size: NA
d_call: TRBD1
j_call: TRBJ1-2
cdr3_aa: CASRGTGAGYGYTF
cdr3_nt: TGTGCCAGCAGGGGGACAGGGGCTGGCTATGGCTACACCTTC

v_call: TRBV5-4
clone_size: NA
d_call: NA
j_call: TRBJ2-7
cdr3_aa: CASSLGVGPREQYF
cdr3_nt: TGTGCCAGCAGCCTAGGTGTAGGGCCCCGCGAGCAGTACTTC

v_call: TRBV29-1
clone_size: NA
d_call: NA
j_call: TRBJ2-2
cdr3_aa: CSVWHANTGELFF
cdr3_nt: TGCAGCGTTTGGCACGCAAACACCGGGGAGCTGTTTTTT

v_call: TRBV6-6
clone_size: few
d_call: NA
j_call: TRBJ2-1
cdr3_aa: CASRTGHNEQFF
cdr3_nt: TGTGCCAGCAGGACGGGCCACAATGAGCAGTTCTTC

v_call: TRBV19
clone_size: few
d_call: NA
j_call: TRBJ1-1
cdr3_aa: CASSLGNTEAFF
cdr3_nt: TGTGCCAGTAGTTTGGGGAACACTGAAGCTTTCTTT

v_call: TRBV29-1
clone_size: NA
d_call: TRBD1
j_call: TRBJ2-7
cdr3_aa: CSVDPGQGAYEQYF
cdr3_nt: TGCAGCGTTGACCCGGGACAGGGGGCCTACGAGCAGTACTTC

v_call: TRBV7-9
clone_size: once
d_call: NA
j_call: TRBJ1-1
cdr3_aa: CASSLAPGNTEAFF
cdr3_nt: TGTGCCAGCAGCTTAGCTCCCGGGAACACTGAAGCTTTCTTT

v_call: TRBV10-2
clone_size: once
d_call: NA
j_call: TRBJ2-7
cdr3_aa: CASSESGAYEQYF
cdr3_nt: TGCGCCAGCAGTGAGTCGGGAGCGTACGAGCAGTACTTC

v_call: TRBV7-8
clone_size: NA
d_call: NA
j_call: TRBJ2-7
cdr3_aa: CASSSPQGRLDEQYF
cdr3_nt: TGTGCCAGCAGCTCCCCGCAGGGTCGCCTCGACGAGCAGTACTTC

v_call: TRBV30
clone_size: NA
d_call: NA
j_call: TRBJ2-1
cdr3_aa: CAWSLDAYNEQFF
cdr3_nt: TGTGCCTGGAGCCTAGATGCCTACAATGAGCAGTTCTTC

v_call: TRBV9
clone_size: NA
d_call: NA
j_call: TRBJ2-3
cdr3_aa: CADRMGGRRCTDTQYF
cdr3_nt: TGTGCCGACCGCATGGGGGGGCGCAGGTGTACAGATACGCAGTATTTT

v_call: TRBV30
clone_size: NA
d_call: TRBD1
j_call: TRBJ2-3
cdr3_aa: CAWTPPGTGGNDTDTQYF
cdr3_nt: TGTGCCTGGACCCCACCCGGGACAGGGGGCAACGACACAGATACGCAGTATTTT

v_call: TRBV29-1
clone_size: few
d_call: TRBD2
j_call: TRBJ2-2
cdr3_aa: CSVEGLAYTGELFF
cdr3_nt: TGCAGCGTTGAGGGACTAGCGTATACCGGGGAGCTGTTTTTT

v_call: TRBV12-5
clone_size: NA
d_call: TRBD2
j_call: TRBJ2-1
cdr3_aa: CASGFETTGRDGEQFF
cdr3_nt: TGTGCTAGTGGTTTTGAGACGACTGGGAGGGACGGTGAGCAGTTCTTC

v_call: TRBV30
clone_size: NA
d_call: NA
j_call: TRBJ2-5
cdr3_aa: CAWSVFEVGTALNF
cdr3_nt: TGTGCCTGGAGTGTATTTGAGGTGGGGACGGCCCTTAACTTC

v_call: TRBV7-7
clone_size: NA
d_call: TRBD2
j_call: TRBJ2-1
cdr3_aa: CASSLTSGINNEQFF
cdr3_nt: TGTGCTAGCAGCCTGACTAGCGGCATAAACAATGAGCAGTTCTTC

v_call: TRBV30
clone_size: NA
d_call: TRBD1
j_call: TRBJ2-1
cdr3_aa: CAWSFRTGLGILSYNEQFF
cdr3_nt: TGTGCCTGGAGTTTTAGGACAGGTCTTGGGATACTCTCCTACAATGAGCAGTTCTTC

v_call: TRBV10-3
clone_size: NA
d_call: TRBD1
j_call: TRBJ2-7
cdr3_aa: CAISDPVTGGVNEQYF
cdr3_nt: TGTGCCATCAGTGACCCCGTCACAGGGGGCGTGAACGAGCAGTACTTC

v_call: TRBV27
clone_size: NA
d_call: NA
j_call: TRBJ2-7
cdr3_aa: CASSPIVADEQYF
cdr3_nt: TGTGCCAGCAGTCCTATTGTCGCAGACGAGCAGTACTTC

v_call: TRBV6-1
clone_size: NA
d_call: NA
j_call: TRBJ2-3
cdr3_aa: CASGQGGTQYF
cdr3_nt: TGTGCCAGCGGTCAGGGGGGTACGCAGTATTTT

v_call: TRBV9
clone_size: NA
d_call: NA
j_call: TRBJ2-1
cdr3_aa: CASTLERGPANEQFF
cdr3_nt: TGTGCCAGCACCCTAGAGAGGGGCCCCGCGAATGAGCAGTTCTTC

v_call: TRBV5-6
clone_size: NA
d_call: TRBD1
j_call: TRBJ2-7
cdr3_aa: CASSSSDRVKQYF
cdr3_nt: TGTGCCAGCAGCTCATCGGACAGGGTAAAGCAGTACTTC

v_call: TRBV5-1
clone_size: NA
d_call: NA
j_call: TRBJ1-5
cdr3_aa: CASSLAGGANQPQHF
cdr3_nt: TGCGCCAGCAGCTTGGCCGGAGGGGCCAATCAGCCCCAGCATTTT